These T cell receptor beta chains were read from a single sample in a study of PD-1 blockade in mismatch repair-deficient tumors. This table comes from immunoSEQ multiplex PCR, and its TCRdb copy is limited to in-frame clones, with some not included. The sample includes 30,000 to 35,000 clones, less than 90% of them seen just once. Here the sequenced sample was PBMCs, taken roughly 6 weeks after starting pembrolizumab. The receptors shown here come from an adult with mismatch repair-deficient cancer. The CDR3 runs from the conserved cysteine through the conserved F or W. D genes are given only for firm matches. Size values are once, few and many counts, or a class for expanded clones, and some rows have none.

j_call: TRBJ1-1
clone_size: .
d_call: TRBD1
v_call: TRBV6-1
cdr3_nt: TGTGCCAGCAGTGAGCAGGGGGCGCGCACTGAAGCTTTCTTT
cdr3_aa: CASSEQGARTEAFF

j_call: TRBJ2-1
clone_size: .
d_call: .
v_call: TRBV27
cdr3_nt: TGTGCCAGCAGTTTAGGGGCATTTGGCGTGCGGTCCTACAATGAGCAGTTCTTC
cdr3_aa: CASSLGAFGVRSYNEQFF

j_call: TRBJ2-5
clone_size: once
d_call: TRBD2
v_call: TRBV7-3
cdr3_nt: TGTGCCAGCAGCTTAACGGGTAGCGGGGTCCGGGAGACCCAGTACTTC
cdr3_aa: CASSLTGSGVRETQYF

j_call: TRBJ1-4
clone_size: .
d_call: TRBD1
v_call: TRBV28
cdr3_nt: TGTGCCAGCAGTTCGGACAGGGGTGGCGAAAAACTGTTTTTT
cdr3_aa: CASSSDRGGEKLFF

j_call: TRBJ2-1
clone_size: once
d_call: .
v_call: TRBV2
cdr3_nt: TGTGCCAGCAGTGAATTGGGGGGTTGGGAGTTCTTC
cdr3_aa: CASSELGGWEFF

j_call: TRBJ1-5
clone_size: .
d_call: .
v_call: TRBV30
cdr3_nt: TGTGCCTGGAGTGATAATAGCAATCAGCCCCAGCATTTT
cdr3_aa: CAWSDNSNQPQHF

j_call: TRBJ2-1
clone_size: .
d_call: .
v_call: TRBV19
cdr3_nt: TGTGCCAGTAGCCTTCAAACTAGTGTGGGCTACAATGAGCAGTTCTTC
cdr3_aa: CASSLQTSVGYNEQFF

j_call: TRBJ2-7
clone_size: few
d_call: TRBD1
v_call: TRBV28
cdr3_nt: TGTGCCAGCAGAGGACAGGTCTACGAGCAGTACTTC
cdr3_aa: CASRGQVYEQYF

j_call: TRBJ2-7
clone_size: .
d_call: .
v_call: TRBV9
cdr3_nt: TGTGCCAGCAGCGTAGGGCGCGGGGCCGAGCAGTACTTC
cdr3_aa: CASSVGRGAEQYF

j_call: TRBJ1-1
clone_size: .
d_call: .
v_call: TRBV19
cdr3_nt: TGTGCCAGTAGCCCGACACAACGGAACACTGAAGCTTTCTTT
cdr3_aa: CASSPTQRNTEAFF

j_call: TRBJ2-1
clone_size: .
d_call: .
v_call: TRBV4-1
cdr3_nt: TGCGCCAGCAGCCGAAGCCTGGCTAGCGACGGGAACAATGAGCAGTTCTTC
cdr3_aa: CASSRSLASDGNNEQFF

j_call: TRBJ1-6
clone_size: .
d_call: TRBD1
v_call: TRBV28
cdr3_nt: TGTGCCAGCAGCCGACAGGGCCTGATGTCACCCCTCCACTTT
cdr3_aa: CASSRQGLMSPLHF

j_call: TRBJ2-7
clone_size: .
d_call: TRBD2
v_call: TRBV27
cdr3_nt: TGTGCCAGCAGTTCCCGGACTAGCCATACCCTGGTGCAGTACTTC
cdr3_aa: CASSSRTSHTLVQYF

j_call: TRBJ2-7
clone_size: .
d_call: TRBD2
v_call: TRBV5-1
cdr3_nt: TGCGCCAGCAGCTTGGACGCAGCGGGAGCCTCCTACGAGCAGTACTTC
cdr3_aa: CASSLDAAGASYEQYF

j_call: TRBJ2-7
clone_size: .
d_call: .
v_call: TRBV9
cdr3_nt: TGTGCCAGCAGCGTAGTCCCCCATCGGGAGCAGTACTTC
cdr3_aa: CASSVVPHREQYF

j_call: TRBJ2-7
clone_size: few
d_call: TRBD1
v_call: TRBV7-8
cdr3_nt: TGTGCCAGCAGCCCTCGGACAGGGGACTCCTACGAGCAGTACTTC
cdr3_aa: CASSPRTGDSYEQYF

j_call: TRBJ1-5
clone_size: .
d_call: .
v_call: TRBV5-1
cdr3_nt: TGCGCCAGCAGCACCGGGACATCTGACGATCAGCCCCAGCATTTT
cdr3_aa: CASSTGTSDDQPQHF

j_call: TRBJ2-2
clone_size: .
d_call: .
v_call: TRBV18
cdr3_nt: TGTGCCAGCTCACCACTGGACACCTACACCGGGGAGCTGTTTTTT
cdr3_aa: CASSPLDTYTGELFF

j_call: TRBJ1-1
clone_size: .
d_call: .
v_call: TRBV6-6
cdr3_nt: TGTGCCAGCAGTTACGACAGTCGGACTGAAGCTTTCTTT
cdr3_aa: CASSYDSRTEAFF

j_call: TRBJ1-5
clone_size: .
d_call: .
v_call: TRBV23-1
cdr3_nt: TGCGCCAGCAGTCAATCGAGGAAACTAGAACCGTTCAATCAGCCCCAGCATTTT
cdr3_aa: CASSQSRKLEPFNQPQHF

j_call: TRBJ1-1
clone_size: .
d_call: TRBD1
v_call: TRBV6-6
cdr3_nt: TGTGCCAGCGGCCGAGACAGGGGAATCACTGAAGCTTTCTTT
cdr3_aa: CASGRDRGITEAFF

j_call: TRBJ1-2
clone_size: .
d_call: .
v_call: TRBV7-9
cdr3_nt: TGTGCCAGCAGCTTAGACGCGGGAGGCTATGGCTACACCTTC
cdr3_aa: CASSLDAGGYGYTF

j_call: TRBJ2-1
clone_size: .
d_call: TRBD1
v_call: TRBV7-7
cdr3_nt: TGTGCCAGCAGCCTATCAGCCGGGACAGACTACAATGAGCAGTTCTTC
cdr3_aa: CASSLSAGTDYNEQFF

j_call: TRBJ2-5
clone_size: few
d_call: .
v_call: TRBV5-1
cdr3_nt: TGCGCCAGCAGCTTGGGAAGGGGAGGGGGCCAAGAGACCCAGTACTTC
cdr3_aa: CASSLGRGGGQETQYF

j_call: TRBJ2-7
clone_size: few
d_call: TRBD1
v_call: TRBV9
cdr3_nt: TGTGCCAGCAGCTCACCAAGGACAGGGTCCTACGAGCAGTACTTC
cdr3_aa: CASSSPRTGSYEQYF